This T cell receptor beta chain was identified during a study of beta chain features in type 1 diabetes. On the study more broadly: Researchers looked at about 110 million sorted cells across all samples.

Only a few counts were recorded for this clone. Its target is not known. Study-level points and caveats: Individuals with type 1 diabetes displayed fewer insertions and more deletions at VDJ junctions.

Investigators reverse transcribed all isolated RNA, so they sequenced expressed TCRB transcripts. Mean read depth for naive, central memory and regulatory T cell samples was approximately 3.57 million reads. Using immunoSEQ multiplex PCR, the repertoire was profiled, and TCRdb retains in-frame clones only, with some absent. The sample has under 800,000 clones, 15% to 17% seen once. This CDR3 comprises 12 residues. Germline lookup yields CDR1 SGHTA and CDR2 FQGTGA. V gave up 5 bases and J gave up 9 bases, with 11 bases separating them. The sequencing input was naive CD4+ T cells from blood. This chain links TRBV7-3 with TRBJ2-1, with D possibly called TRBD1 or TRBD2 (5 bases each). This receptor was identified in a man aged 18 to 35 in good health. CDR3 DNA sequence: TGTGCCAGCAGCCTAGAGAGGGGTGAGCAGTTCTTC. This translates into CASSLERGEQFF.